A single T cell receptor (beta chain) is shown here with its context. These data are taken from a study of T-cell reconstitution after alpha-beta-depleted transplantation in children. It was with unique molecular identifiers that the TCRbeta library was prepared. TCRdb ran MiXCR on the PCR reads and lists one entry per CDR3 protein. The table includes fewer than 130,000 distinct CDR3 sequences, about a tenth detected once. This CDR3 is 12 amino acids long. The germline V gene encodes CDR1 SEHNR and CDR2 FQNEAQ (reference sequence). Deletions cut 8 bases from V and 3 bases from J, with 10 bases between.

The J gene is TRBJ1-2, the V gene TRBV7-9; weak D call: TRBD1 (5 bases). The clonotype originates from a human donor who donated a stem cell graft to a child with acute lymphoblastic leukemia. The specimen comprised PBMCs from the stem cell graft donor, sampled from the stem cell graft. The chain's CDR3 is CASGRADYGYTF. In nucleotides, the CDR3 is TGTGCCAGCGGCAGGGCGGACTATGGCTACACCTTC.